This T cell receptor (beta chain) was recovered during a study of blood T cell repertoires in COVID-19. Looking at the study overall: Specimens from acute and convalescent COVID-19 originated in the United States, Italy and Spain. From T cells, B-cell-depleted T cells, or PBMCs came the material, which was cDNA or gDNA.

In the source study's methods: For nucleated cells, counts were estimated from reference gene primer amplification. Generated by immunoSEQ multiplex PCR, the TCRdb table keeps only in-frame clones and is missing some. The D gene and trimming were derived from the DNA, and the V and J assignments and clone size from that table. The sample consists of roughly 160,000 clones, 83% of them appearing once. Trimming left V 0 bases short and J 1 base short, with 9 bases between. The CDR3 loop spans 15 amino acids. In germline, CDR1 is SNHLY, CDR2 FYNNEI. This sequence joins TRBV2 and TRBJ1-1; D is undetermined. Material for sequencing was peripheral blood. This clonotype originated in a woman older than 75 with acute or convalescent COVID-19. The CDR3 DNA reads TGTGCCAGCAGTGAAGCGCCGGGAGGGAACACTGAAGCTTTCTTT. Its protein product is CASSEAPGGNTEAFF.